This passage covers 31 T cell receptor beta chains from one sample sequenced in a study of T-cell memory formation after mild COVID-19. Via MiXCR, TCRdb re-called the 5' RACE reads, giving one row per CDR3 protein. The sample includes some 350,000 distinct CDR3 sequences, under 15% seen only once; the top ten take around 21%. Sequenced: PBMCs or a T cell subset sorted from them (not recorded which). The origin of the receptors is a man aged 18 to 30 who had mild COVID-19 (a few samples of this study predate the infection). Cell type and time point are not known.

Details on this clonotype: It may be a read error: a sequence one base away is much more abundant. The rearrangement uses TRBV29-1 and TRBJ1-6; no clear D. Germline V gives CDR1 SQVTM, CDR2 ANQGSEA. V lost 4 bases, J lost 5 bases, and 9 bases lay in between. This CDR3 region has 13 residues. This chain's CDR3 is CSVGTEDNSPLHF. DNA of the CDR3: TGCAGCGTTGGGACGGAGGATAATTCACCCCTCCACTTT.

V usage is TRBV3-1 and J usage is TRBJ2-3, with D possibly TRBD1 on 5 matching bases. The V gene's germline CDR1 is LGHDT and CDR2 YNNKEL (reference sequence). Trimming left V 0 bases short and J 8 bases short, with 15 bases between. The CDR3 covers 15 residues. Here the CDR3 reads CASSQEGFGGATQYF. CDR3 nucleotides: TGTGCCAGCAGCCAAGAAGGTTTTGGTGGGGCTACGCAGTATTTT.

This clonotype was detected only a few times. CDR3 in DNA: TGTGCCAGCAGTTATCAGGGCCCTAATGAAAAACTGTTTTTT. Translation: CASSYQGPNEKLFF. The rearrangement links TRBV7-9 to TRBJ1-4, with D possibly TRBD1 on 5 matching bases. V was shortened by 6 bases and J by 3 bases, with 11 bases between the two germline ends. The CDR3 has 14 amino acids. The V gene's germline CDR1 is SEHNR and CDR2 FQNEAQ (reference sequence).

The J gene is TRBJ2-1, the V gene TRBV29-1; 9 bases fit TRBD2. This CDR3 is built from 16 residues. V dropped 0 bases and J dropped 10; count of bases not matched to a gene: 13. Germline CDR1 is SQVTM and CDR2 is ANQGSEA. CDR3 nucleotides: TGCAGCGTTGAAGATGTGGCTAGCGGGGCCTGGGGGGAGCAGTTCTTC. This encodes CSVEDVASGAWGEQFF.

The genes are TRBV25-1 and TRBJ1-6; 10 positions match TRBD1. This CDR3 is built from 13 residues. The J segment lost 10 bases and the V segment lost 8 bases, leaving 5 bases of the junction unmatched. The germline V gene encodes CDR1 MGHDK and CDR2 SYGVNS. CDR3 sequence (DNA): TGTGCCAGCGGGGACAGGGGCGTATCACCCCTCCACTTT. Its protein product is CASGDRGVSPLHF.

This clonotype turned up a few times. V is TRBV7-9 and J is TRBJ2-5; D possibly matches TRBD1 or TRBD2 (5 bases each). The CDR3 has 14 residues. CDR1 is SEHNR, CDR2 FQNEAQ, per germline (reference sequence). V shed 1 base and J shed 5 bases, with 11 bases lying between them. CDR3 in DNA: TGTGCCAGCAGCTTAGTTCCAGGGACCGAGACCCAGTACTTC. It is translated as CASSLVPGTETQYF.

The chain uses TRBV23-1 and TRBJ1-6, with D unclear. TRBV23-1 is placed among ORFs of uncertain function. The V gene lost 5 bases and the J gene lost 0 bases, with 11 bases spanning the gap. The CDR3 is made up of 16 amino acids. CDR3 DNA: TGCGCCAGCAGTATTGACGGCTGCTCCTATAATTCACCCCTCCACTTT. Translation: CASSIDGCSYNSPLHF.

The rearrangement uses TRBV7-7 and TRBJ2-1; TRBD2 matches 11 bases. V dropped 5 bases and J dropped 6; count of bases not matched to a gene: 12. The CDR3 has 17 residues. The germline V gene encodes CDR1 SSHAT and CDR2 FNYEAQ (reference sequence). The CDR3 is CASSPGLAGGGANEQFF. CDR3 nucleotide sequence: TGTGCCAGCAGCCCAGGGCTAGCGGGGGGCGGGGCCAATGAGCAGTTCTTC.

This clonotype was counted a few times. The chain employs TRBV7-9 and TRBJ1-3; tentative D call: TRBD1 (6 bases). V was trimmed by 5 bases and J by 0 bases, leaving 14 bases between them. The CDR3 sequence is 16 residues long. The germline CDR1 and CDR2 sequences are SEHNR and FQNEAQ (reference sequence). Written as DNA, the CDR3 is TGTGCCAGCAGCCCCCAAGACAGGTCCTCTGGAAACACCATATATTTT. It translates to CASSPQDRSSGNTIYF.

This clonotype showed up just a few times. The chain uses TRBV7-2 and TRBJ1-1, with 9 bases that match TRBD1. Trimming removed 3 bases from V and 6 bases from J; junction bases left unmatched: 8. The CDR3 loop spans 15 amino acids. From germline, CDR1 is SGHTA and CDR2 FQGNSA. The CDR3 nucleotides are TGTGCCAGCAGCTTGACAGGGGGGATTGGGGCTGAAGCTTTCTTT. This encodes CASSLTGGIGAEAFF.

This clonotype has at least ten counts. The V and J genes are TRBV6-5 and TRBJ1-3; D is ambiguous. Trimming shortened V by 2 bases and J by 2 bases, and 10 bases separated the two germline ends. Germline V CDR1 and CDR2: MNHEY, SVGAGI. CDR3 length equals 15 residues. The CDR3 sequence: CASSYGSQTGNTIYF. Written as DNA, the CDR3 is TGTGCCAGCAGTTACGGTTCCCAGACTGGAAACACCATATATTTT.

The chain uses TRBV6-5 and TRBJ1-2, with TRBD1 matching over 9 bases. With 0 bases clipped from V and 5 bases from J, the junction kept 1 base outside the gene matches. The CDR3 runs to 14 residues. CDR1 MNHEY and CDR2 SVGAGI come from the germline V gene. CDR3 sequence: CASSYSGQGYGYTF. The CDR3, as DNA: TGTGCCAGCAGTTACTCGGGACAGGGTTATGGCTACACCTTC.

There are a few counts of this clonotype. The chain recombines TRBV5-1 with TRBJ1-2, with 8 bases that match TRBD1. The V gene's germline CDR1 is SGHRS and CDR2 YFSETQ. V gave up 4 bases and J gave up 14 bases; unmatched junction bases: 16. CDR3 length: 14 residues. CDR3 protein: CASSEGQASDARTF. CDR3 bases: TGCGCCAGCAGCGAGGGACAGGCCTCAGACGCGCGGACCTTC.

In DNA, the CDR3 is TGTGCCTGGAGTGACGGGGCCGCCTACGAGCAGTACTTC. As protein: CAWSDGAAYEQYF. The chain uses TRBV30 and TRBJ2-7; D assignment may be TRBD1 or TRBD2 (5 bases each). Germline-derived CDR1 and CDR2 are GTSNPN and SVGIG (reference sequence). Trimming took 1 base from V and 2 from J, leaving 9 bases between them. The length of the CDR3 is 13 residues.

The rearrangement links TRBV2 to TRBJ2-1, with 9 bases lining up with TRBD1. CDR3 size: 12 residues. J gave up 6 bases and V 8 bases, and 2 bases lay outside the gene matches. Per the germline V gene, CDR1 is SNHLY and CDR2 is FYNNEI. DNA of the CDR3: TGTGCCAGCCTGGGACAGGGCAATGAGCAGTTCTTC. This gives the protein CASLGQGNEQFF.

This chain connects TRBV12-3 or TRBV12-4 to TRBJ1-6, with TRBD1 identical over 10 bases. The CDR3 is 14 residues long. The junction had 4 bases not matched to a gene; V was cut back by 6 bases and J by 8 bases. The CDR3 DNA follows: TGTGCCAGCAGGGTGGGGACAGGGGATTCACCCCTCCACTTT. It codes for CASRVGTGDSPLHF.

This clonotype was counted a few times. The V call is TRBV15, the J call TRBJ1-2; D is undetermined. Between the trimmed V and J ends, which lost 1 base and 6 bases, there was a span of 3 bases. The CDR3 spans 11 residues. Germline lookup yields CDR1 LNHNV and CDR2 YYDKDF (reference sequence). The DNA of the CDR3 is TGTGCCACCAGCAGAGCGGATGGCTACACCTTC. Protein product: CATSRADGYTF.

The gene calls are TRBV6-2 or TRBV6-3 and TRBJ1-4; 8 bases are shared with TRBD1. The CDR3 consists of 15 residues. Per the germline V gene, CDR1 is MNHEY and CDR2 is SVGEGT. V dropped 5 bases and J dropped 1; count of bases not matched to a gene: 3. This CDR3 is CASSGQGETNEKLFF. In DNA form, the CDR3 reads TGTGCCAGCAGTGGACAGGGTGAAACTAATGAAAAACTGTTTTTT.

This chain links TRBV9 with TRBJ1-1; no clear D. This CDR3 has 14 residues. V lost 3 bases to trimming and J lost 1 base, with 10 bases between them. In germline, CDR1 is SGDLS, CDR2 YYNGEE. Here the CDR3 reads CASSEYTPNTEAFF. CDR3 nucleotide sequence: TGTGCCAGCAGCGAATACACCCCGAACACTGAAGCTTTCTTT.

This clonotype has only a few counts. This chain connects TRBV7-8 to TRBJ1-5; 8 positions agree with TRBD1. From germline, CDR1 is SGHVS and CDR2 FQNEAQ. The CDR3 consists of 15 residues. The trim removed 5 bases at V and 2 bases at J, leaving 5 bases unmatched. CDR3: CASSGDRGGNQPQHF. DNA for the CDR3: TGTGCCAGCAGCGGCGACAGGGGAGGCAATCAGCCCCAGCATTTT.

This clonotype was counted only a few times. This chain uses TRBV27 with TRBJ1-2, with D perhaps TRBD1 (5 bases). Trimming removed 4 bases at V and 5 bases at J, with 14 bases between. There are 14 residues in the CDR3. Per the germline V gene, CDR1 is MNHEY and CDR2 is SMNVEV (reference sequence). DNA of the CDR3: TGTGCCAGCAGTTCCGCCTCTGGGGGGTATGGCTACACCTTC. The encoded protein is CASSSASGGYGYTF.

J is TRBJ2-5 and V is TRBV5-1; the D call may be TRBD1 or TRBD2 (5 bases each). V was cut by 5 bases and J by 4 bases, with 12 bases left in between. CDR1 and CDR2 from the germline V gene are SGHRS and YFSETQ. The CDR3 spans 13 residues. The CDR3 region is CASRFEGSETQYF. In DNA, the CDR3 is TGCGCCAGCAGGTTCGAGGGGTCAGAGACCCAGTACTTC.

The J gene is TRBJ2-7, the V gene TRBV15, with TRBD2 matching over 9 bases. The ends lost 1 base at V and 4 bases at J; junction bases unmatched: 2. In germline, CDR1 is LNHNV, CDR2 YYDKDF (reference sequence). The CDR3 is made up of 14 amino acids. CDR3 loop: CATSRVAGGYEQYF. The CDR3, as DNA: TGTGCCACCAGCAGAGTTGCGGGGGGGTACGAGCAGTACTTC.

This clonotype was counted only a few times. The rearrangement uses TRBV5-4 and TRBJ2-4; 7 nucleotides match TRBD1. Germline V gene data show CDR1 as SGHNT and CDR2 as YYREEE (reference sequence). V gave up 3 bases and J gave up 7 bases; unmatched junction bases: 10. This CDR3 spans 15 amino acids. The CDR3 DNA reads TGTGCCAGCAGCTCCACAGGGGCCTCAAGGAACATTCAGTACTTC. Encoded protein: CASSSTGASRNIQYF.

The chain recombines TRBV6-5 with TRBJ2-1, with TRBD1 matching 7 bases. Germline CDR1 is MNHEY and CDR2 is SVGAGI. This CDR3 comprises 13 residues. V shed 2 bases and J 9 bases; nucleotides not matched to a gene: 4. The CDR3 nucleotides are TGTGCCAGCAGTTACAGGGGGCAGGGTGAGCAGTTCTTC. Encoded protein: CASSYRGQGEQFF.

The CDR3 DNA reads TGCGCCAGCAGCCCGGGCGCGGGCTCCTACGAGCAGTACTTC. This codes for CASSPGAGSYEQYF. The chain joins TRBV5-1 to TRBJ2-7, with a possible D match to TRBD2 (5 bases). Germline CDR1 and CDR2: SGHRS and YFSETQ. V was shortened by 4 bases and J by 0 bases, with 11 bases between the two germline ends. The CDR3 spans 14 residues.

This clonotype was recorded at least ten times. CDR3 sequence (DNA): TGTGCCAGCAGCCGGGGACTAGCGGGCACAGATACGCAGTATTTT. Translated, it gives CASSRGLAGTDTQYF. The rearrangement joins TRBV5-6 to TRBJ2-3; TRBD2 agrees at 11 bases. Germline trimming cut 4 bases from V and 1 base from J; bases unmatched to any gene: 2. The length of the CDR3 is 15 residues. In germline, CDR1 is SGHDT, CDR2 YYEEEE. Using reference TRBV5-6 and TRBJ2-3 for the parts outside the CDR3, the full variable domain is DAGVTQSPTHLIKTRGQQVTLRCSPKSGHDTVSWYQQALGQGPQFIFQYYEEEERQRGNFPDRFSGHQFPNYSSELNVNALLLGDSALYLCASSRGLAGTDTQYFGPGTRLTVL.

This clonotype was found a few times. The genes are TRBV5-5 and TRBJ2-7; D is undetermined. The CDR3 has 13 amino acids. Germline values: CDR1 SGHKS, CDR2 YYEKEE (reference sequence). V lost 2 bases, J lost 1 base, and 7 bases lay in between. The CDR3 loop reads CASSLRVSYEQYV. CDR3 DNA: TGTGCCAGCAGCTTACGGGTTTCCTACGAGCAGTACGTC.

Here the CDR3 DNA reads TGTGCCACCAGCAGAGGAGGGGCCAACACTGAAGCTTTCTTT. It is translated as CATSRGGANTEAFF. This chain links TRBV15 with TRBJ1-1; D is possibly TRBD1 (5 bases). The V and J ends lost 1 base and 2 bases respectively, with 8 bases between them. The CDR3 spans 14 residues. Germline assignment: CDR1 LNHNV and CDR2 YYDKDF (reference sequence).

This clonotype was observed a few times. The CDR3 protein is CASRTTSGRISDTQYF. DNA for the CDR3: TGTGCCAGCAGAACAACTAGCGGACGTATTTCAGATACGCAGTATTTT. J is TRBJ2-3 and V is TRBV11-2; TRBD2 matches at 8 bases. Germline assignment: CDR1 SGHAT and CDR2 FQNNGV. V lost 6 bases to trimming and J lost 4 bases; unmatched junction nucleotides: 12. This CDR3 has 16 amino acids.

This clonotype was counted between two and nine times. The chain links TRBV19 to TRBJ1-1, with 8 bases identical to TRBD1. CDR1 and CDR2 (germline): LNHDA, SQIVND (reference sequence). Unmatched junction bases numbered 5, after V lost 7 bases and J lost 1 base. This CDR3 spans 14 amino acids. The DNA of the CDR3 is TGTGCCAGTAAAATGACAGGGGAGAACACTGAAGCTTTCTTT. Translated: CASKMTGENTEAFF. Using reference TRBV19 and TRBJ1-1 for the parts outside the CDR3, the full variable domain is DGGITQSPKYLFRKEGQNVTLSCEQNLNHDAMYWYRQDPGQGLRLIYYSQIVNDFQKGDIAEGYSVSREKKESFPLTVTSAQKNPTAFYLCASKMTGENTEAFFGQGTRLTVV.